This paragraph covers one T cell receptor beta chain sequence. Its antigen is unknown. Repertoires were generated with immunoSEQ multiplex PCR, while TCRdb's copy carries only in-frame clones and drops some. Among more than 110,000 clones listed, roughly 88% were seen once. The CDR3 is made up of 12 amino acids. The source of the sample is a study of T cell responses to AZD1222 COVID-19 vaccine. Study in general: Second doses that came at about 4 or about 12 weeks were put together. Notes on the study in general: Unmutated variant regions are reportedly targeted by nearly half of spike-specific TCRs.

The TCR originated in an adult in good health. This chain links TRBV21-1 with TRBJ2-7. TRBV21-1 is a known pseudogene. Sample: peripheral blood, taken on day 0 of AZD1222 vaccination. The CDR3 here is CATYIETYEQYF. DNA for the CDR3: TGTGCCACCTACATAGAAACCTACGAGCAGTACTTC.